These 2 T cell receptor beta chains were all obtained from the same sample, sequenced in a study of ipilimumab plus nivolumab after autologous stem cell transplantation. Libraries were prepared by immunoSEQ multiplex PCR; TCRdb keeps only in-frame clonotypes and omits some of them. The sample lists 35,000 to 50,000 clones, 70% to 90% occurring once. The sample consisted of PBMCs, taken in a trial of ipilimumab plus nivolumab as post-transplant consolidation. These receptors were collected from a male donor with multiple myeloma.

The rearrangement links TRBV28 to TRBJ1-1; D is possibly TRBD1 (6 bases). This CDR3 has 15 amino acids. In germline, CDR1 is MDHEN, CDR2 SYDVKM. V was trimmed by 5 bases and J by 6 bases, leaving 19 bases between them. In nucleotides, the CDR3 is TGTGCCAGCAGTCCCCCCTCTGACAGGAGCGCTGAAGCTTTCTTT. Translation: CASSPPSDRSAEAFF.

The chain has TRBV7-2 and TRBJ2-2, with D possibly being TRBD1 (5 bases). V was clipped by 7 bases and J by 4 bases, with 13 bases between them. The CDR3 is 14 amino acids. In germline, CDR1 is SGHTA, CDR2 FQGNSA. For the CDR3, the DNA is TGTGCCAGCAAGACCGACAGAGCCACCGGGGAGCTGTTTTTT. As protein: CASKTDRATGELFF.